Each of the 23 T cell receptor beta chains below was sequenced from the same sample in a study of neoadjuvant anti-PD-1 for oral cavity cancer. Time point described: after neoadjuvant nivolumab, at surgical resection. Method: immunoSEQ multiplex PCR; TCRdb's copy keeps in-frame clones and lacks some. The sample lists 13,000 or so clones; about two thirds were seen once. Sequences were derived from PBMCs, sampled after nivolumab (anti-PD-1) treatment. The origin of the receptors is a person aged 35-79 years with oral cavity squamous cell carcinoma.

The CDR3 loop reads CTSSQDLGLNQPQHF. The DNA of the CDR3 is TGCACCAGCAGCCAAGATTTGGGGCTCAATCAGCCCCAGCATTTT. This chain joins TRBV1 and TRBJ1-5; TRBD1 was called by the table and not checked on the DNA. TRBV1 is a known pseudogene. This CDR3 region has 15 residues.

This chain uses TRBV5-1 with TRBJ2-4, with a weak D call TRBD2 (5 bases). This CDR3 region has 14 residues. Between the trimmed V and J ends, which lost 4 bases and 6 bases, there was a span of 14 bases. Germline CDR1 and CDR2: SGHRS and YFSETQ. The CDR3 protein is CASSPGGGINIQYF. The CDR3 DNA reads TGCGCCAGCAGCCCTGGAGGCGGTATAAACATTCAGTACTTC.

The chain has TRBV29-1 and TRBJ1-1; weak D call: TRBD1 (6 bases). CDR1 and CDR2 from the germline V gene are SQVTM and ANQGSEA. The CDR3 spans 12 residues. V lost 6 bases to trimming and J lost 7 bases, with 15 bases between them. The CDR3 nucleotides are TGCAGCGTCGGTGAACAGGGAAGTGAAGCTTTCTTT. Translation: CSVGEQGSEAFF.

The rearrangement uses TRBV19 and TRBJ2-3; D gene ambiguous. Trimming shortened V by 6 bases and J by 4 bases, and 20 bases separated the two germline ends. The length of the CDR3 is 16 residues. The germline CDR1 and CDR2 sequences are LNHDA and SQIVND (reference sequence). The CDR3 DNA follows: TGTGCCAGTAGGAGGAAGGGTTCTCGGTACCCAGATACGCAGTATTTT. It is translated as CASRRKGSRYPDTQYF.

The CDR3 DNA reads as TGTGCAAGTCGCTTAAAGAGCGGGGACTCCTACGAGCAGTACTTC. It is translated as CASRLKSGDSYEQYF. This chain uses TRBV12-2 with TRBJ2-7; TRBD2 is taken as the D call from the table, unchecked against the DNA. TRBV12-2 is an annotated pseudogene. The CDR3 extends over 15 amino acids.

This rearrangement joins TRBV6-5 to TRBJ1-2; the D is unclear. Trimming removed 0 bases at V and 4 bases at J, with 12 bases between. Per germline, CDR1 MNHEY and CDR2 SVGAGI. The CDR3 is 15 amino acids. The CDR3 is CASSYSPRHLYGYTF. The DNA of the CDR3 is TGTGCCAGCAGTTACTCTCCTAGACATCTCTATGGCTACACCTTC.

The rearrangement links TRBV7-8 to TRBJ1-2; D is perhaps TRBD1 (6 bases). Trimming stripped 5 bases from V and 3 bases from J, with 22 bases between. The CDR3 is 17 amino acids. Germline CDR1 is SGHVS and CDR2 is FQNEAQ. CDR3 sequence (DNA): TGTGCCAGCAGCCTCCGAACAGGGCTTCAGCATGACTATGGCTACACCTTC. It translates to CASSLRTGLQHDYGYTF.

This clone was detected a few times. The V and J genes are TRBV7-3 and TRBJ1-1; tentative D call: TRBD1 (5 bases). The CDR3 is 15 amino acids. Germline V CDR1 and CDR2: SGHTA, FQGTGA. Trimming cost V 5 bases and J 0 bases, with 13 bases left between them. The CDR3 bases are TGTGCCAGCAGCCCCGGCGGGGGGATGAACACTGAAGCTTTCTTT. It yields the protein CASSPGGGMNTEAFF.

The rearrangement links TRBV7-9 to TRBJ2-1; 9 bases line up with TRBD2. Germline-derived CDR1 and CDR2 are SEHNR and FQNEAQ (reference sequence). CDR3 length: 16 residues. After removal of 4 bases from V and 2 bases from J, the junction contained 6 bases not matched to a gene. The DNA of the CDR3 is TGTGCCAGCAGCTGGGGTAGCGGGAGAACCTACAATGAGCAGTTCTTC. It yields the protein CASSWGSGRTYNEQFF. Full variable domain (remainder filled in from reference TRBV7-9 and TRBJ2-1): DTGVSQNPRHKITKRGQNVTFRCDPISEHNRLYWYRQTLGQGPEFLTYFQNEAQLEKSRLLSDRFSAERPKGSFSTLEIQRTEQGDSAMYLCASSWGSGRTYNEQFFGPGTRLTVL.

This clone has more than one count but fewer than ten. The chain joins TRBV28 to TRBJ1-4; D remains unclear. Germline V gene lookup returns CDR1 MDHEN and CDR2 SYDVKM. The CDR3 is 15 amino acids. The V end lost 0 bases, the J end lost 5 bases, and 10 bases lay between the germline ends. The CDR3 region is CASSLWVGRNEKLFF. Written as DNA, the CDR3 is TGTGCCAGCAGTTTATGGGTGGGCCGGAATGAAAAACTGTTTTTT.

The J gene is TRBJ1-1, the V gene TRBV6-1, with 7 bases matching TRBD1. Germline lookup yields CDR1 MNHNS and CDR2 SASEGT. The length of the CDR3 is 15 residues. The junction had 12 bases not matched to a gene; V was cut back by 11 bases and J by 0 bases. The DNA of the CDR3 is TGTGCCGGCCGACAGGGTGAATGGGTGAACACTGAAGCTTTCTTT. Amino acids: CAGRQGEWVNTEAFF.

The rearrangement links TRBV1 to TRBJ1-6; TRBD1 is taken as the D call from the table, unchecked against the DNA. TRBV1 represents a pseudogene. The CDR3 totals 20 residues. CDR3 DNA sequence: TGCACCAGCAGCCAAGAGCGGGACAGGGCACGGTTATCGGGGAATTCACCCCTCCACTTT. Protein: CTSSQERDRARLSGNSPLHF.

This clone has just a few counts. The chain is built from TRBV5-4 and TRBJ1-2; TRBD1 agrees at 7 bases. The V gene end was trimmed by 3 bases and the J gene end by 4 bases; junction bases not matched to a gene: 9. The CDR3 sequence is 15 residues long. Per the germline V gene, CDR1 is SGHNT and CDR2 is YYREEE (reference sequence). This CDR3 is CASSSRGGGFYGYTF. In nucleotides, the CDR3 is TGTGCCAGCAGCTCCCGTGGAGGGGGCTTCTATGGCTACACCTTC.

V and J are TRBV15 and TRBJ1-4; 10 bases align to TRBD1. CDR1 and CDR2 (germline): LNHNV, YYDKDF (reference sequence). Unmatched junction bases numbered 8, after V lost 0 bases and J lost 4 bases. This CDR3 spans 18 amino acids. CDR3 protein: CATSRDRGQGFFNEKLFF. Written as DNA, the CDR3 is TGTGCCACCAGCAGAGATCGGGGACAGGGGTTCTTTAATGAAAAACTGTTTTTT.

This sequence joins TRBV5-6 and TRBJ2-5; possible D gene TRBD2, 5 bases. This CDR3 contains 15 residues. V lost 0 bases, J lost 5 bases, and 14 bases lay in between. Germline loops: CDR1 SGHDT, CDR2 YYEEEE. CDR3 coding DNA: TGTGCCAGCAGCTTGGATAGACCCCCGGGGGAGACCCAGTACTTC. This codes for CASSLDRPPGETQYF.

The chain combines TRBV2 with TRBJ2-7, with D uncertain. The CDR3 extends over 15 amino acids. Germline CDR1 SNHLY, CDR2 FYNNEI. The V end was cut by 6 bases, the J end by 3 bases, with 18 bases between. The CDR3 bases are TGTGCCAGCAGCGCTAGTTTTTCCCGTCACTACGAGCAGTACTTC. Residues: CASSASFSRHYEQYF.

The CDR3 DNA reads TGTGCCAGCAGCTTAACCCGACAGGGGAACACCGGGGAGCTGTTTTTT. Protein product: CASSLTRQGNTGELFF. V gene TRBV7-3 combines with J gene TRBJ2-2; 7 bases are a match to TRBD1. Germline CDR1 SGHTA, CDR2 FQGTGA. The CDR3 length is 16 residues. V shed 0 bases, J shed 1 base, and the junction held 2 bases outside the gene matches. The full variable domain, in which reference TRBV7-3 and TRBJ2-2 provide the parts outside the CDR3, is GAGVSQTPSNKVTEKGKYVELRCDPISGHTALYWYRQSLGQGPEFLIYFQGTGAADDSGLPNDRFFAVRPEGSVSTLKIQRTERGDSAVYLCASSLTRQGNTGELFFGEGSRLTVL.

The J gene is TRBJ2-1, the V gene TRBV5-4; 10 bases match TRBD1. Germline V lookup: CDR1 SGHNT, CDR2 YYREEE (reference sequence). The V gene end was trimmed by 3 bases and the J gene end by 7 bases; junction bases not matched to a gene: 7. This CDR3 has 15 amino acids. The CDR3, as DNA: TGTGCCAGCAGCTCGGGACAGGGGAAGGGAAATGAGCAGTTCTTC. Amino acid sequence: CASSSGQGKGNEQFF. Together with reference TRBV5-4 and TRBJ2-1, the CDR3 gives the full variable domain: ETGVTQSPTHLIKTRGQQVTLRCSSQSGHNTVSWYQQALGQGPQFIFQYYREEENGRGNFPPRFSGLQFPNYSSELNVNALELDDSALYLCASSSGQGKGNEQFFGPGTRLTVL.

This clone appeared a few times. Here the CDR3 reads CASSYGPIFSGNTIYF. In nucleotides, the CDR3 is TGTGCCAGCAGTTACGGGCCTATTTTCTCTGGAAACACCATATATTTT. The chain joins TRBV6-5 to TRBJ1-3; D not resolved. The V gene's germline CDR1 is MNHEY and CDR2 SVGAGI. The CDR3 totals 16 residues. Trimming pared 2 bases from V and 0 bases from J, leaving 11 bases between.

The rearrangement uses TRBV2 and TRBJ1-5; maybe TRBD1 (5 bases). V was trimmed by 7 bases and J by 6 bases, leaving 13 bases between them. Germline V lookup: CDR1 SNHLY, CDR2 FYNNEI. The CDR3 contains 13 residues. As DNA, the CDR3 is TGTGCCAGCACTACGGGACCCTTTCAGCCCCAGCATTTT. As protein: CASTTGPFQPQHF.

This clone was picked up a small number of times. The chain joins TRBV5-1 to TRBJ2-2; 9 bases map to TRBD1. The CDR3 contains 15 residues. V trimming: 3 bases; J trimming: 5 bases; junction bases outside the gene matches: 5. CDR1 is SGHRS, CDR2 YFSETQ, per germline. The CDR3 loop is CASSSGQGFTGELFF. CDR3 sequence (DNA): TGCGCCAGCAGCTCGGGACAGGGATTTACCGGGGAGCTGTTTTTT.

The rearrangement joins TRBV18 to TRBJ1-2; D is unresolved. CDR1 is KGHSH, CDR2 LQKENI, per germline. V lost 0 bases to trimming and J lost 7 bases, with 9 bases between them. This CDR3 has 13 amino acids. The CDR3 region has the DNA TGTGCCAGCTCACCACCGACGGGGTCTGGCTACACCTTC. Residues: CASSPPTGSGYTF.

This chain joins TRBV6-6 and TRBJ2-1, with 9 nucleotides matching TRBD1. This CDR3 contains 16 residues. Per the germline V gene, CDR1 is MNHNY and CDR2 is SVGAGI (reference sequence). The junction had 13 bases not matched to a gene; V was cut back by 5 bases and J by 8 bases. The CDR3 here is CASSGLTGTGLHEQFF. The DNA for the CDR3 is TGTGCCAGCAGTGGTTTAACCGGGACAGGGCTACATGAGCAGTTCTTC.